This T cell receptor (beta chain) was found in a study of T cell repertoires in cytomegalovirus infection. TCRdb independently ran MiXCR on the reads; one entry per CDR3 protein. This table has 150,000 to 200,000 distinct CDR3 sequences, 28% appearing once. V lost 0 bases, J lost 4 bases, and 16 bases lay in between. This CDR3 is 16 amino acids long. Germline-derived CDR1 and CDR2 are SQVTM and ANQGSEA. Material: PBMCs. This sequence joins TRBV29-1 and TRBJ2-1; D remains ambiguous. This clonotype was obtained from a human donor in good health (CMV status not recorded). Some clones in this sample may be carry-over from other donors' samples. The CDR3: CSVEEGSGPGYNEQFF. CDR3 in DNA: TGCAGCGTTGAAGAAGGAAGTGGTCCGGGTTACAATGAGCAGTTCTTC.